The entry that follows covers one T cell receptor (beta chain) sequence. Its antigen is not identified. Time point denoted: persistent/refractory GD, antithyroid drugs over 5 years with positive TRAb. Making the TCR library involved RNA that had been extracted from PBMCs. CDR3-region Arm-PCR and iRepertoire HTBI primers produced the TCR beta libraries. TCRdb re-analysed the multiplex PCR reads in MiXCR, keeping a single row per CDR3 protein. The data hold approximately 690,000 distinct CDR3 sequences, with about 30% observed a single time. This sample stems from a study of regulatory T cells in long-lasting Graves disease. The CDR3 covers 14 residues. Germline CDR1 is SGHTA and CDR2 is FQGNSA. V shed 2 bases and J shed 3 bases, with 11 bases lying between them. Study-wide results and caveats: New patients shared fewer public clonotypes (966) than persistent patients did (roughly 2,500). Favoring TRBV28, TRBJ1-2 and TRBJ2-5 was a feature seen in persistent disease.

V and J are TRBV7-2 and TRBJ2-7, with D possibly being TRBD1 (5 bases). Sequencing used peripheral blood mononuclear cells (PBMCs), obtained when the disease was refractory, from a patient treated with antithyroid drugs. The receptor's source is a female donor with Graves disease. Here the CDR3 reads CASSLQTALYEQYF. The CDR3 region has the DNA TGTGCCAGCAGCTTACAGACAGCGCTCTACGAGCAGTACTTC.